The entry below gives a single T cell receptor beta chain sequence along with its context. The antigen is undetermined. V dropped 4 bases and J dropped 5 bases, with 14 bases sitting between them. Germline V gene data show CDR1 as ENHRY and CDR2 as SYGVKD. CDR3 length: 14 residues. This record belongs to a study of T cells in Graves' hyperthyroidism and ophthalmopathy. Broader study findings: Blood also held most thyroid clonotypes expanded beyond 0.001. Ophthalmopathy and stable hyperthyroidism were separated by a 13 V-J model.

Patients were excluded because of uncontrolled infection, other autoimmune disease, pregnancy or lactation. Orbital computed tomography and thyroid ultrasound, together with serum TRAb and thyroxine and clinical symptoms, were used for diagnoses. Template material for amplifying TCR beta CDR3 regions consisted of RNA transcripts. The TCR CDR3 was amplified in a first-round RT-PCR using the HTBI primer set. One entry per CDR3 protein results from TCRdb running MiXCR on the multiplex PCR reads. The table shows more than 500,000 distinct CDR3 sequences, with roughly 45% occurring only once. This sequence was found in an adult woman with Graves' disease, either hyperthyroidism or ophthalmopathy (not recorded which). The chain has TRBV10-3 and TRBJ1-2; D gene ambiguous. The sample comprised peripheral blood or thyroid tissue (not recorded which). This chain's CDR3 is CAISASLGDYGYTF. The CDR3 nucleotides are TGTGCCATCAGTGCTAGTCTTGGAGATTATGGCTACACCTTC.